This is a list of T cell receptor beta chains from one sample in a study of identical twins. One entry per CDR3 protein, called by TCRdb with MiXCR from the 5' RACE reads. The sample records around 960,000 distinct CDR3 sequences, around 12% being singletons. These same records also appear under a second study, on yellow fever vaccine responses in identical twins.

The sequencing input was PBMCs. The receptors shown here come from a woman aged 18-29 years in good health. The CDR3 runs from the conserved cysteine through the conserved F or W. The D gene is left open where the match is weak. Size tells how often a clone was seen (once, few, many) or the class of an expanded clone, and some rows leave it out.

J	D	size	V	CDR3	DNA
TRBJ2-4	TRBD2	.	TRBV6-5	CASSYTSGRNIQYF	TGTGCCAGCAGTTACACTAGCGGGAGAAACATTCAGTACTTC
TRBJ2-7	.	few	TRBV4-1	CASSVGALPSSYEQYF	TGCGCCAGCAGCGTGGGGGCCCTGCCCTCAAGCTACGAGCAGTACTTC
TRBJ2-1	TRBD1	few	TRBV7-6	CASSFGTGAINEQFF	TGTGCCAGCAGCTTCGGGACAGGGGCGATAAATGAGCAGTTCTTC
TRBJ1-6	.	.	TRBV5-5	CASSSNPGVSNSPLHF	TGTGCCAGCAGTTCCAATCCTGGGGTGAGCAATTCACCCCTCCACTTT
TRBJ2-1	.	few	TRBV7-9	CASSLVSAGEQFF	TGTGCCAGCAGCTTAGTTTCGGCGGGTGAGCAGTTCTTC
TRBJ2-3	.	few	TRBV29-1	CSVIPTEADTQYF	TGCAGCGTGATCCCTACAGAGGCGGATACGCAGTATTTT
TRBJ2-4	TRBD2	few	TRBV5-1	CASSERGGSPKNIQYF	TGCGCCAGCAGCGAGCGGGGGGGCAGTCCCAAAAACATTCAGTACTTC
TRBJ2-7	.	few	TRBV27	CASSLSTPLSYEQYF	TGTGCCAGCAGTTTATCGACACCACTCTCCTACGAGCAGTACTTC
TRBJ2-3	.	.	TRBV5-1	CASSLRGDRTDTQYF	TGCGCCAGCAGCTTAAGGGGCGACCGCACAGATACGCAGTATTTT
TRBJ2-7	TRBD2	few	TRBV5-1	CASSQGTSGKNEQYF	TGCGCCAGCAGCCAGGGGACTAGCGGGAAGAACGAGCAGTACTTC
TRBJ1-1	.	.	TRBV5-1	CASSLGGQGRMNTEAFF	TGCGCCAGCAGCTTGGGAGGGCAGGGGAGGATGAACACTGAAGCTTTCTTT
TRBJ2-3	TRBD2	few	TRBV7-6	CASSLEAGGGTDTQYF	TGTGCCAGCAGCTTAGAAGCGGGGGGCGGCACAGATACGCAGTATTTT
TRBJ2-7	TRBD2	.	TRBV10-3	CAIRPGLAGAYEQYF	TGTGCCATCAGACCAGGACTAGCGGGAGCCTACGAGCAGTACTTC
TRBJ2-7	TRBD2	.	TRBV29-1	CSVEQLSGMVYEQYF	TGCAGCGTTGAACAGCTTAGCGGGATGGTCTACGAGCAGTACTTC